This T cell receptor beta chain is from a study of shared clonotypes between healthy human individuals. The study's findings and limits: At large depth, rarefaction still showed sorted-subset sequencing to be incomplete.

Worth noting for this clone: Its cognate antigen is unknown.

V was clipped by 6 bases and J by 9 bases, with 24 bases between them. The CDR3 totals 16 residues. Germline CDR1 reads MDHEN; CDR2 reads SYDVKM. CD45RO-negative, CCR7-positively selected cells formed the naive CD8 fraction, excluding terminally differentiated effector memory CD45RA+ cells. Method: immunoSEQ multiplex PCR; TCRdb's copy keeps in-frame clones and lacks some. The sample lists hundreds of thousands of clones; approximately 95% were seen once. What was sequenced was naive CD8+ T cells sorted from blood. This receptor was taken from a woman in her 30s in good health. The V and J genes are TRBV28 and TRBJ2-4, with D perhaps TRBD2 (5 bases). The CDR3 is CASRPLTVGAVSIQYF. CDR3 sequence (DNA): TGTGCCAGCAGGCCCTTGACTGTGGGAGCCGTAAGCATTCAGTACTTC.